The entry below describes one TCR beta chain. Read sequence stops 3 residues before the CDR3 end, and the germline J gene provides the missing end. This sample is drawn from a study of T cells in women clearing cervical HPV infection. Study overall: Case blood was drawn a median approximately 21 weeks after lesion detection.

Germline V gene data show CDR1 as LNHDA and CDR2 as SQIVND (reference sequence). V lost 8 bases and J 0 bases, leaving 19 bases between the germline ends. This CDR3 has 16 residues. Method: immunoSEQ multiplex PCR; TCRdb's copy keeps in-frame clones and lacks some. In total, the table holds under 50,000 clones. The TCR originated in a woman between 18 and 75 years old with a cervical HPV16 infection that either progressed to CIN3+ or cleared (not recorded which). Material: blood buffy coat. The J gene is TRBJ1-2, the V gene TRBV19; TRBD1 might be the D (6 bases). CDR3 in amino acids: CASLPSTGQANYGYTF. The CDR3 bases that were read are TGTGCCAGTCTTCCCTCGACAGGCCAAGCTAACTATGGC.